This T cell receptor beta chain derives from a study of T-cell reconstitution after alpha-beta-depleted transplantation in children. TCRbeta library construction was performed incorporating unique molecular identifiers. TCRdb reprocessed the PCR reads with MiXCR, giving one entry per CDR3 protein. The data hold a few hundred thousand distinct CDR3 sequences, with approximately 9.5% observed a single time. Per the germline V gene, CDR1 is SGDLS and CDR2 is YYNGEE. With 0 bases clipped from V and 4 bases from J, the junction kept 11 bases outside the gene matches. The CDR3 totals 19 residues. This clonotype was detected only a few times.

The source was PBMCs from the stem cell graft donor, collected from the stem cell graft. This TCR derives from a human donor who donated a stem cell graft to a child with acute lymphoblastic leukemia. V gene TRBV9 combines with J gene TRBJ2-2, with TRBD2 identical over 11 bases. The CDR3 DNA follows: TGTGCCAGCAGCGTAGTAAATAGCGGGGGGGCCTCGGGCACCGGGGAGCTGTTTTTT. This sequence encodes CASSVVNSGGASGTGELFF.